This TCR beta chain was captured by sequencing in a study of tumor and adjacent non-tumor tissue in lung cancer. The library came from three nested PCR rounds adapted from ARM-PCR protocols. In TCRdb, the multiplex PCR reads were re-called with MiXCR into one record per CDR3 protein. Counted here are roughly 140,000 distinct CDR3 sequences, around 60% occurring once; the ten biggest clones make up approximately 18%. This sample's RNA came from whole unsorted tissue. Germline loops: CDR1 MGHRA, CDR2 YSYEKL. The CDR3 sequence is 12 residues long. As to this clonotype: The junction does not match germline at one end; this may be a read error.

The rearrangement uses TRBV4-1 and TRBJ2-2; no reliable D call. The sequenced material came from lung tumor tissue. The sequence came from a man in his sixties with small cell lung cancer. CDR3 DNA: TGTGCCAGCAGCCACGTAACCTGGGAGCTGTTTTTT. This sequence encodes CASSHVTWELFF.